Following are 21 T cell receptor beta chains from one sample sequenced in a study of OX40 agonist ivuxolimab in advanced cancers. Some clones are missing from TCRdb's copy, which holds only in-frame ones; the method was immunoSEQ multiplex PCR. Of fewer than 90,000 clones in the sample, 91% were seen once. The input for sequencing was CD4+ or CD8+ T cells sorted from blood, taken in a trial of the OX40 agonist ivuxolimab. The origin of the receptors is an adult with an advanced solid tumor such as melanoma, head and neck, liver or kidney cancer.

The chain carries TRBV5-1 and TRBJ2-7; D unclear. There are 13 residues in the CDR3. Germline V gene sequence: CDR1 SGHRS, CDR2 YFSETQ. V dropped 6 bases and J dropped 0 bases, with 10 bases sitting between them. CDR3 sequence: CASTWASSYEQYF. CDR3 DNA: TGCGCCAGCACTTGGGCTAGCTCCTACGAGCAGTACTTC.

The chain is built from TRBV6-6 and TRBJ2-7; D not resolved. Trimming took off 2 bases at V and 1 base at J, with 9 bases between the two ends. The CDR3 is made up of 14 amino acids. Germline V gene data show CDR1 as MNHNY and CDR2 as SVGAGI (reference sequence). This chain's CDR3 is CASSYPQGSYEQYF. As DNA, the CDR3 is TGTGCCAGCAGTTACCCCCAAGGATCCTACGAGCAGTACTTC.

The chain employs TRBV11-2 and TRBJ2-7, with a tentative D call TRBD1 (6 bases). The CDR3 is 13 residues long. The V and J ends lost 1 base and 3 bases respectively, with 7 bases between them. Per the germline V gene, CDR1 is SGHAT and CDR2 is FQNNGV. The CDR3 sequence: CASSLGDNYEQYF. CDR3 sequence (DNA): TGTGCCAGCAGCTTAGGGGACAACTACGAGCAGTACTTC.

On this clone itself: One junction end disagrees with the germline gene, perhaps due to a read error. The chain links TRBV30 to TRBJ1-1; 8 bases agree with TRBD1. Germline CDR1 GTSNPN, CDR2 SVGIG (reference sequence). The CDR3 is made up of 12 amino acids. The CDR3 loop is CAWRGQAGEVFF. The CDR3 region has the DNA TGTGCCTGGAGGGGACAGGCGGGGGAAGTTTTCTTT.

The rearrangement joins TRBV7-9 to TRBJ2-3; no clear D gene. The ends were cut back, 5 bases at V and 2 bases at J, with 5 bases in the middle. Germline assignment: CDR1 SEHNR and CDR2 FQNEAQ (reference sequence). This CDR3 region has 12 residues. The CDR3 reads CASSPYTDTQYF. DNA of the CDR3: TGTGCCAGCAGCCCTTACACAGATACGCAGTATTTT.

The chain carries TRBV2 and TRBJ2-1, with a tentative D call TRBD1 (6 bases). The germline V and J ends were trimmed by 5 bases and 1 base, with 12 bases remaining between them. This CDR3 has 15 residues. The germline CDR1 and CDR2 sequences are SNHLY and FYNNEI. In DNA, the CDR3 is TGTGCCAGCAGTCAGGACAGCAGGTCCTACAATGAGCAGTTCTTC. Amino acids: CASSQDSRSYNEQFF.

The chain recombines TRBV6-5 with TRBJ2-5, with 10 bases identical to TRBD2. V shed 4 bases and J 5 bases; nucleotides not matched to a gene: 7. CDR1 is MNHEY, CDR2 SVGAGI, per germline. This CDR3 contains 15 residues. Here the CDR3 reads CASSSRTSGGETQYF. CDR3 in DNA: TGTGCCAGCAGTTCCCGGACTAGCGGCGGTGAGACCCAGTACTTC.

The count of this clone is one. V gene TRBV5-6 combines with J gene TRBJ1-1; tentatively, D is TRBD1 (5 bases). The CDR3 totals 14 residues. CDR1 and CDR2 (germline): SGHDT, YYEEEE. V lost 4 bases and J 7 bases, leaving 17 bases between the germline ends. The CDR3 protein is CASSLPGTAVEAFF. The CDR3 DNA sequence: TGTGCCAGCAGCCTACCCGGGACGGCAGTTGAAGCTTTCTTT.

The chain links TRBV7-2 to TRBJ2-5; D is unresolved. The J call may be wrong; the DNA end is better matched by TRBJ2-7. Germline V gene sequence: CDR1 SGHTA, CDR2 FQGNSA. The CDR3 is made up of 11 amino acids. The CDR3 here is CASSNRYEQYF. In DNA, the CDR3 is TGTGCCAGCAGCAATAGATACGAGCAGTACTTC.

The rearrangement joins TRBV5-4 to TRBJ2-1; TRBD2 agrees at 8 bases. The CDR3 length is 16 residues. J was trimmed by 2 bases and V by 0 bases; bases with no gene match: 4. The germline CDR1 and CDR2 sequences are SGHNT and YYREEE (reference sequence). CDR3 in DNA: TGTGCCAGCAGCTTGGCCTCGGGAGGGCCCTACAATGAGCAGTTCTTC. Protein: CASSLASGGPYNEQFF.

The rearrangement uses TRBV29-1 and TRBJ2-1; TRBD1 or TRBD2 may be the D gene (5 bases each). V was trimmed by 4 bases and J by 3 bases, leaving 10 bases between them. Germline V gene lookup returns CDR1 SQVTM and CDR2 ANQGSEA. The CDR3 consists of 13 residues. CDR3 loop: CSVGLGGYNEQFF. The CDR3 nucleotides read TGCAGCGTTGGGCTTGGGGGCTACAATGAGCAGTTCTTC.

This chain joins TRBV18 and TRBJ2-7; no firm D call. Trimming cost V 0 bases and J 2 bases, with 8 bases left between them. Germline CDR1 and CDR2: KGHSH and LQKENI. The CDR3 is 14 residues long. CDR3 nucleotides: TGTGCCAGCTCACCACCGACGGATACCTACGAGCAGTACTTC. It yields the protein CASSPPTDTYEQYF.

The V gene is TRBV29-1, the J gene TRBJ2-2; 7 nucleotides agree with TRBD1. There are 12 residues in the CDR3. Germline V gene data show CDR1 as SQVTM and CDR2 as ANQGSEA. Germline trimming cut 7 bases from V and 4 bases from J; bases unmatched to any gene: 3. CDR3 residues: CSAGTATGELFF. The CDR3, as DNA: TGCAGCGCCGGGACAGCCACCGGGGAGCTGTTTTTT.

The chain joins TRBV7-8 to TRBJ1-1; unclear D gene. The CDR3 extends over 16 amino acids. Germline CDR1 SGHVS, CDR2 FQNEAQ. The V end lost 0 bases, the J end lost 5 bases, and 16 bases lay between the germline ends. CDR3: CASSLAAITGSTEAFF. The CDR3 DNA reads as TGTGCCAGCAGCTTAGCGGCCATCACGGGGTCAACTGAAGCTTTCTTT.

V and J are TRBV18 and TRBJ1-5, with D possibly being TRBD1 (5 bases). This CDR3 spans 16 amino acids. The germline V and J ends were trimmed by 6 bases and 3 bases, with 18 bases remaining between them. The V gene's germline CDR1 is KGHSH and CDR2 LQKENI. CDR3 protein: CASSPESGPINQPQHF. The CDR3 DNA is TGTGCCAGCTCCCCAGAGTCGGGGCCGATCAATCAGCCCCAGCATTTT.

This chain links TRBV5-6 with TRBJ2-6; D gene uncertain. CDR3 length equals 17 residues. Trimming stripped 0 bases from V and 0 bases from J, with 10 bases between. Germline V lookup: CDR1 SGHDT, CDR2 YYEEEE. The CDR3 loop is CASSLGLGFSGANVLTF. DNA for the CDR3: TGTGCCAGCAGCTTGGGACTGGGATTCTCTGGGGCCAACGTCCTGACTTTC.

As DNA, the CDR3 is TGTGCCAGCAGCGTAGGTCCAGACAATGAGCAGTTCTTC. This translates into CASSVGPDNEQFF. This rearrangement joins TRBV9 to TRBJ2-1; no clear D gene. CDR3 length: 13 residues. The V end lost 0 bases, the J end lost 5 bases, and 6 bases lay between the germline ends. The germline V gene has CDR1 SGDLS and CDR2 YYNGEE. The variable domain in full, with the rest retrieved from reference TRBV9 and TRBJ2-1, is DSGVTQTPKHLITATGQRVTLRCSPRSGDLSVYWYQQSLDQGLQFLIQYYNGEERAKGNILERFSAQQFPDLHSELNLSSLELGDSALYFCASSVGPDNEQFFGPGTRLTVL.

This rearrangement joins TRBV10-3 to TRBJ2-1; 7 bases line up with TRBD1. V shed 6 bases, J shed 5 bases, and the junction held 13 bases outside the gene matches. In germline, CDR1 is ENHRY, CDR2 SYGVKD. The CDR3 runs 16 residues. The CDR3 DNA reads as TGTGCCATCAGCGAGGGGGCCAGTAGGGCTAACAATGAGCAGTTCTTC. Its protein is CAISEGASRANNEQFF.

The chain links TRBV21-1 to TRBJ1-4; TRBD1 is taken as the D call from the table, unchecked against the DNA. TRBV21-1 is recorded as a pseudogene. The CDR3 has 15 amino acids. CDR3 nucleotides: TGTGCCAGCAGCAATAGACAGGGGCGGGGGGAAAAACTGTTTTTT. This codes for CASSNRQGRGEKLFF.

The V and J genes are TRBV13 and TRBJ2-5, with 9 bases aligning to TRBD1. Trimming cost V 5 bases and J 3 bases; bases outside gene matches: 7. This CDR3 is 15 amino acids long. CDR1 is PRHDT, CDR2 FYEKMQ, per germline (reference sequence). The CDR3 coding sequence is TGTGCCAGCAGCCGGGGGACAGGGTCCGAAGAGACCCAGTACTTC. Translated, it gives CASSRGTGSEETQYF.

V usage is TRBV5-1 and J usage is TRBJ2-2; D is ambiguous. The germline V gene has CDR1 SGHRS and CDR2 YFSETQ. CDR3 length: 12 residues. Trimming removed 4 bases from V and 3 bases from J, with 4 bases in between. The CDR3 sequence is CASSIDTGELFF. The CDR3 DNA is TGCGCCAGCAGCATCGACACCGGGGAGCTGTTTTTT.